The clone carrying this T cell receptor (beta chain) was observed a single time. What it recognizes is unknown. Genomic DNA per cell subset filled all wells of several immunoSEQ plates. The repertoire was sequenced with immunoSEQ multiplex PCR; TCRdb's copy has only in-frame clones and lacks some. This sample yields roughly 2.6 million clones, of which 85% to 95% are seen a single time; over 0.12% belongs to the top ten. This entry is derived from a study of shared clonotypes between healthy human individuals. Study-wide findings and caveats: Naive subsets tended to show greater estimated richness than memory subsets. With several donors compared, around 5% of naive CD4 clonotypes were shared.

V shed 1 base and J shed 5 bases, with 17 bases lying between them. CDR3 length: 16 residues. CDR1 and CDR2 from the germline V gene are SGHTA and FQGNSA. V gene TRBV7-2 combines with J gene TRBJ1-2, with D maybe TRBD1 (5 bases). The material sequenced was naive CD4+ T cells sorted from blood. Subset denoted: CD45RA+ positively selected. This TCR derives from a man younger than 35 in good health. The CDR3 sequence is CASSLDGAVVIYGYTF. The CDR3 DNA reads TGTGCCAGCAGCTTAGATGGGGCAGTAGTTATATATGGCTACACCTTC.